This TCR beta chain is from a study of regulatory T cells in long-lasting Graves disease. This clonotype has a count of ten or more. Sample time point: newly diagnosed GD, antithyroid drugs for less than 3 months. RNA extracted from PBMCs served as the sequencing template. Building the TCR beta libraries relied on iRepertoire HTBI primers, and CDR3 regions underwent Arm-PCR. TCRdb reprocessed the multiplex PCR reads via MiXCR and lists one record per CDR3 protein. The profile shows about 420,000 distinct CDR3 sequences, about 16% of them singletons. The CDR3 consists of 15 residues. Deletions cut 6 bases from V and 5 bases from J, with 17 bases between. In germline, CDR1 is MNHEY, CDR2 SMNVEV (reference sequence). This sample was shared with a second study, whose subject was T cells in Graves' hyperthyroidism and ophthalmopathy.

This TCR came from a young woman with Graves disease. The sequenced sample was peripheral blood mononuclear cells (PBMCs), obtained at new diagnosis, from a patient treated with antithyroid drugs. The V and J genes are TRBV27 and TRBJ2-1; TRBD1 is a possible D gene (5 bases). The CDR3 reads CASSPTDLIHNEQFF. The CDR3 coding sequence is TGTGCCAGCAGCCCGACAGACCTGATCCACAATGAGCAGTTCTTC.